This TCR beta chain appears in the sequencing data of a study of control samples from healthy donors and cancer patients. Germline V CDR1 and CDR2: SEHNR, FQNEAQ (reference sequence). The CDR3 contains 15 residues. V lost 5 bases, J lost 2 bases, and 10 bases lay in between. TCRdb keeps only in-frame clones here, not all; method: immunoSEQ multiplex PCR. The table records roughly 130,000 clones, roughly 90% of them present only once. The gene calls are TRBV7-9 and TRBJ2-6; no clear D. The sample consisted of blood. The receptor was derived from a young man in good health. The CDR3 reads CASSPDGPGANVLTF. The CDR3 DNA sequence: TGTGCCAGCAGCCCCGACGGCCCTGGGGCCAACGTCCTGACTTTC.